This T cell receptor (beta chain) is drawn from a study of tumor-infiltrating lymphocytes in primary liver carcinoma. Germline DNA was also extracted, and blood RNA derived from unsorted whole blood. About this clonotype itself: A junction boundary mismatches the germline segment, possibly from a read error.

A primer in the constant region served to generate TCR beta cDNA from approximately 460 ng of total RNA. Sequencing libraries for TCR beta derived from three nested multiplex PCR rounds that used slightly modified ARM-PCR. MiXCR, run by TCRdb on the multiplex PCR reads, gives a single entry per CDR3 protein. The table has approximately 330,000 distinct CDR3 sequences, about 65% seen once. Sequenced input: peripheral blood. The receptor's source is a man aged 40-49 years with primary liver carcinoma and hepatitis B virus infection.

The DNA of the CDR3 is TGTGTCAGCAGCTCAACGGGGGCAGCCTACAATGAGCAGTTCTTC. Its protein is CVSSSTGAAYNEQFF. The rearrangement links TRBV11-2 to TRBJ2-1; perhaps D is TRBD1 or TRBD2 (6 bases each). CDR3 length equals 15 residues. Germline CDR1 and CDR2: SGHAT and FQNNGV.